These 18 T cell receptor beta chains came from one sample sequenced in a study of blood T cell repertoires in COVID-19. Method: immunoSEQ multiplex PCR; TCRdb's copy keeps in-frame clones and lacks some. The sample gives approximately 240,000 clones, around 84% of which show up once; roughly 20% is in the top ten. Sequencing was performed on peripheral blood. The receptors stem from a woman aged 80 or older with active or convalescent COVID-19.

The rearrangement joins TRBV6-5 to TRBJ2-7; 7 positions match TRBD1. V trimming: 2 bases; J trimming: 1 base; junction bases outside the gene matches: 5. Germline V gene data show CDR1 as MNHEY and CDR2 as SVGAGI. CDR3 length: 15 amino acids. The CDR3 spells CASSYPRQGSYEQYF. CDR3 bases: TGTGCCAGCAGTTACCCGAGACAGGGATCCTACGAGCAGTACTTC.

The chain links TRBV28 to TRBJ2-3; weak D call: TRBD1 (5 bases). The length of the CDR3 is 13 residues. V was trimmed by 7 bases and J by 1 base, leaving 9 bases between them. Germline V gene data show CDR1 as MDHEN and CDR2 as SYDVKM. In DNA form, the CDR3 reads TGTGCCAGCAACCTACAGGGCACAGATACGCAGTATTTT. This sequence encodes CASNLQGTDTQYF.

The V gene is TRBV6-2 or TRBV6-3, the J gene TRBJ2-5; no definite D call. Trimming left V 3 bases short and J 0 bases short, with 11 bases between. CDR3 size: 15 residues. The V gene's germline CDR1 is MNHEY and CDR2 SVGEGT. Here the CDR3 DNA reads TGTGCCAGCAGTTATGGGTCAGACAACCAAGAGACCCAGTACTTC. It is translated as CASSYGSDNQETQYF.

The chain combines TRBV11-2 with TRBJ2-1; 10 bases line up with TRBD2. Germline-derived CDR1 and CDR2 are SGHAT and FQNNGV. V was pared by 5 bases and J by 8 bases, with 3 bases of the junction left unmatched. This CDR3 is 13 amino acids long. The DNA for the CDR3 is TGTGCCAGCAGCCCTAGCGGGAGCGATGAGCAGTTCTTC. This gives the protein CASSPSGSDEQFF.

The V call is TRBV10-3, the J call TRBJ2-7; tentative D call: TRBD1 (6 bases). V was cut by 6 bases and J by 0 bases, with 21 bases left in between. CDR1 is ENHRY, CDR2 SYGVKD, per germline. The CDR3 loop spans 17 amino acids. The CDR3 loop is CAIRPGFMTGSSYEQYF. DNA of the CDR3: TGTGCCATCAGGCCCGGGTTTATGACAGGTAGCTCCTACGAGCAGTACTTC.

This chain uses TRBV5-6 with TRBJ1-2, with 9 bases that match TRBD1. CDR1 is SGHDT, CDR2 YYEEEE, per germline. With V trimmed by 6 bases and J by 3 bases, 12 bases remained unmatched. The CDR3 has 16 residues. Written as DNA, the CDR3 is TGTGCCAGCACCCTTGTTACCTGGACAGGGGACTATGGCTACACCTTC. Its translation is CASTLVTWTGDYGYTF. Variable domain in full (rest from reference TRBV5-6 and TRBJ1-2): DAGVTQSPTHLIKTRGQQVTLRCSPKSGHDTVSWYQQALGQGPQFIFQYYEEEERQRGNFPDRFSGHQFPNYSSELNVNALLLGDSALYLCASTLVTWTGDYGYTFGSGTRLTVV.

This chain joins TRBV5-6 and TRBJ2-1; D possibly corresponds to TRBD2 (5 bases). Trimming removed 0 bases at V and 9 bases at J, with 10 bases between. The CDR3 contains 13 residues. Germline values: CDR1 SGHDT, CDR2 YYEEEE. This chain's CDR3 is CASSLAREPEQFF. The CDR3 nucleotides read TGTGCCAGCAGCTTGGCGAGGGAGCCTGAGCAGTTCTTC.

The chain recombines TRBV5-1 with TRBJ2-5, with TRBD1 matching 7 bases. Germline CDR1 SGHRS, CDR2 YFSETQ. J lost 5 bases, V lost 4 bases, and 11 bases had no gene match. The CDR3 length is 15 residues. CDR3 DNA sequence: TGCGCCAGCAGCAGCAAGACAGGGAACCTGGAGACCCAGTACTTC. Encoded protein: CASSSKTGNLETQYF.

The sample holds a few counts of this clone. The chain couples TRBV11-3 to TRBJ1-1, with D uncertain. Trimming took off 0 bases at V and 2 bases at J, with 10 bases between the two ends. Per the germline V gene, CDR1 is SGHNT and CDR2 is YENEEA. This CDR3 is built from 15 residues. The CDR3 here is CASSLDGLVNTEAFF. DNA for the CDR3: TGTGCCAGCAGCTTAGATGGACTAGTCAACACTGAAGCTTTCTTT.

The DNA of the CDR3 is TGTGCCACCAGTGATAGGACGACGGGGGAGACCCAGTACTTC. This translates into CATSDRTTGETQYF. This sequence joins TRBV24-1 and TRBJ2-5; tentatively, D is TRBD2 (5 bases). The V end lost 3 bases, the J end lost 5 bases, and 12 bases lay between the germline ends. The germline V gene has CDR1 KGHDR and CDR2 SFDVKD. This CDR3 contains 14 residues.

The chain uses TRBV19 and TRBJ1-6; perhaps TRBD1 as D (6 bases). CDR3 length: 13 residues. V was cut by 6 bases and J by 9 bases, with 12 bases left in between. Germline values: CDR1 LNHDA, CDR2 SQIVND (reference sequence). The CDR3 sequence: CASSKQGPSPLHF. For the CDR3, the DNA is TGTGCCAGTAGCAAACAGGGACCTTCACCCCTCCACTTT.

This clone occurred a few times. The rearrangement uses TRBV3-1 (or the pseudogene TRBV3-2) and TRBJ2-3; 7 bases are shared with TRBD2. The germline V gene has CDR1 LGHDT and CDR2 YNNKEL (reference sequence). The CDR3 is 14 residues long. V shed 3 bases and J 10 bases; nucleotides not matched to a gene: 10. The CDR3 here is CASSQKGGSEAQYF. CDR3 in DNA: TGTGCCAGCAGCCAGAAGGGCGGGAGTGAGGCGCAGTATTTT.

CDR3 loop: CASSLVGTEYTEAFF. The CDR3 DNA is TGTGCCAGCAGCTTGGTTGGGACAGAATACACTGAAGCTTTCTTT. The genes are TRBV5-6 and TRBJ1-1; 7 bases match TRBD1. CDR1 is SGHDT and CDR2 is YYEEEE in the germline V gene. The CDR3 is 15 residues long. Unmatched junction bases numbered 5, after V lost 0 bases and J lost 3 bases.

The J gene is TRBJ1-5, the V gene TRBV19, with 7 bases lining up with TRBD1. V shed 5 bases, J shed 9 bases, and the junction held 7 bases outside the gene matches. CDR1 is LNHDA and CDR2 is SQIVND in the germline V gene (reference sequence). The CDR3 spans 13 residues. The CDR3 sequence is CASSAGQPRPQHF. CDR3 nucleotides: TGTGCCAGTAGTGCGGGACAGCCTCGGCCCCAGCATTTT. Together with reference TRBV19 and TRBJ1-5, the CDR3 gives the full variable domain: DGGITQSPKYLFRKEGQNVTLSCEQNLNHDAMYWYRQDPGQGLRLIYYSQIVNDFQKGDIAEGYSVSREKKESFPLTVTSAQKNPTAFYLCASSAGQPRPQHFGDGTRLSIL.

The CDR3 DNA reads TGTGCCAGCAGTCGACAGGGGACGAACACTGAAGCTTTCTTT. Translation: CASSRQGTNTEAFF. The V gene is TRBV27, the J gene TRBJ1-1, with 8 nucleotides matching TRBD1. The germline V gene has CDR1 MNHEY and CDR2 SMNVEV (reference sequence). CDR3 length: 14 amino acids. The junction had 3 bases not matched to a gene; V was cut back by 5 bases and J by 1 base.

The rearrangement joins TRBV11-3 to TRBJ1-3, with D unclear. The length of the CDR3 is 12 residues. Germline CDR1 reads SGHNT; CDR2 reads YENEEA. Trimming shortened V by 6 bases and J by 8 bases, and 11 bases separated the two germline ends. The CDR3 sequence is CASSAEEDTIYF. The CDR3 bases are TGTGCCAGCAGTGCTGAGGAAGACACCATATATTTT. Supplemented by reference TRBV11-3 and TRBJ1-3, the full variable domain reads EAGVVQSPRYKIIEKKQPVAFWCNPISGHNTLYWYLQNLGQGPELLIRYENEEAVDDSQLPKDRFSAERLKGVDSTLKIQPAELGDSAVYLCASSAEEDTIYFGEGSWLTVV.

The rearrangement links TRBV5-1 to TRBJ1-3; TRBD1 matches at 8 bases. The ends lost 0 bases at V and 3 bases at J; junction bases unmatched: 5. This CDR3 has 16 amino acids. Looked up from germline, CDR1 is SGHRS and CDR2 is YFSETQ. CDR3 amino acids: CASSLGPGGGGNTIYF. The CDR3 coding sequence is TGCGCCAGCAGCTTGGGTCCAGGGGGCGGTGGAAACACCATATATTTT.

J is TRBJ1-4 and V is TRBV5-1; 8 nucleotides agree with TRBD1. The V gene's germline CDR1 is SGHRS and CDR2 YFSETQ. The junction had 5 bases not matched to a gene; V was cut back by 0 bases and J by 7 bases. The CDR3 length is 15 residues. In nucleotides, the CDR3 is TGCGCCAGCAGCTTGGCTGGACAGGGCCCTGAAAAACTGTTTTTT. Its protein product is CASSLAGQGPEKLFF.